The next 10 T cell receptor beta chains were all read from a single sample in a study of blood T cell repertoires in COVID-19. The repertoire was sequenced with immunoSEQ multiplex PCR; TCRdb's copy has only in-frame clones and lacks some. Of a few hundred thousand clones in the sample, more than 85% were seen once. The sequencing sample was made of peripheral blood. These TCRs come from a woman aged 55-75 years with COVID-19, enrolled during active disease.

The chain recombines TRBV5-1 with TRBJ2-7, with D unclear. V lost 0 bases, J lost 5 bases, and 15 bases lay in between. Germline V CDR1 and CDR2: SGHRS, YFSETQ. The CDR3 runs to 15 residues. CDR3 residues: CASSLDVAVPNEQYF. DNA for the CDR3: TGCGCCAGCAGCTTGGATGTTGCCGTACCTAACGAGCAGTACTTC.

A few counts support this clone. The chain is built from TRBV18 and TRBJ1-1; unclear D gene. The CDR3 spans 13 residues. Germline V gene data show CDR1 as KGHSH and CDR2 as LQKENI. The V and J ends lost 3 bases and 8 bases respectively, with 13 bases between them. CDR3 nucleotide sequence: TGTGCCAGCTCACCGTCCGGAGGGAGCGAAGCTTTCTTT. Its protein product is CASSPSGGSEAFF.

The genes are TRBV6-5 and TRBJ2-3, with D perhaps matching TRBD2 (5 bases). Trimming removed 5 bases from V and 9 bases from J, with 12 bases in between. The CDR3 contains 12 residues. Germline-derived CDR1 and CDR2 are MNHEY and SVGAGI. The DNA for the CDR3 is TGTGCCAGCAGTCCTGAGCGGAGAACGCAGTATTTT. Protein: CASSPERRTQYF.

The chain is built from TRBV29-1 and TRBJ2-1; D gene uncertain. Trimming pared 4 bases from V and 6 bases from J, leaving 7 bases between. This CDR3 has 11 amino acids. CDR1 and CDR2 from the germline V gene are SQVTM and ANQGSEA. The CDR3 is CSVVPFNEQFF. The DNA for the CDR3 is TGCAGCGTTGTTCCCTTCAATGAGCAGTTCTTC.

The chain uses TRBV3-1 (or the pseudogene TRBV3-2) and TRBJ1-5, with 12 bases fitting TRBD1. CDR3 size: 18 residues. Germline values: CDR1 LGHDT, CDR2 YNNKEL (reference sequence). Trimming took 5 bases from V and 6 from J; bases not matched to a gene: 14. In nucleotides, the CDR3 is TGTGCCAGCAGCAACAAGCATGGGGACAGGGGGCCGTCTCAGCCCCAGCATTTT. This translates into CASSNKHGDRGPSQPQHF.

The genes are TRBV5-1 and TRBJ1-4; possible D gene TRBD1, 5 bases. CDR3 length: 18 amino acids. The V and J ends lost 3 bases and 6 bases respectively, with 24 bases between them. CDR1 SGHRS and CDR2 YFSETQ come from the germline V gene. The chain's CDR3 is CASSSSPTAIYTYEKLFF. CDR3 in DNA: TGCGCCAGCAGCTCGAGCCCGACAGCTATCTATACCTATGAAAAACTGTTTTTT. Full variable domain (rest looked up from reference TRBV5-1 and TRBJ1-4): KAGVTQTPRYLIKTRGQQVTLSCSPISGHRSVSWYQQTPGQGLQFLFEYFSETQRNKGNFPGRFSGRQFSNSRSEMNVSTLELGDSALYLCASSSSPTAIYTYEKLFFGSGTQLSVL.

This rearrangement joins TRBV5-1 to TRBJ1-6; weak D call: TRBD1 (5 bases). Per germline, CDR1 SGHRS and CDR2 YFSETQ. Trimming took off 0 bases at V and 8 bases at J, with 9 bases between the two ends. The CDR3 length is 14 residues. CDR3: CASSLARVDSPLHF. The DNA of the CDR3 is TGCGCCAGCAGCTTGGCCAGGGTTGATTCACCCCTCCACTTT. Based on the CDR3 plus reference TRBV5-1 and TRBJ1-6, the full variable domain is KAGVTQTPRYLIKTRGQQVTLSCSPISGHRSVSWYQQTPGQGLQFLFEYFSETQRNKGNFPGRFSGRQFSNSRSEMNVSTLELGDSALYLCASSLARVDSPLHFGNGTRLTVT.

The chain employs TRBV5-1 and TRBJ2-3, with a tentative D call TRBD2 (5 bases). The CDR3 has 15 amino acids. The V gene's germline CDR1 is SGHRS and CDR2 YFSETQ. V lost 3 bases and J 5 bases, leaving 16 bases between the germline ends. The DNA for the CDR3 is TGCGCCAGCAGCTCTGGAGCGGCCGTGGTAGATACGCAGTATTTT. Protein sequence: CASSSGAAVVDTQYF.

This clone came up a few times. The V call is TRBV5-1, the J call TRBJ2-2, with TRBD2 as a possible D gene (6 bases). CDR3 length equals 15 residues. Trimming left V 5 bases short and J 4 bases short, with 15 bases between. Germline CDR1 is SGHRS and CDR2 is YFSETQ. The CDR3 loop is CASREVRGATGELFF. The CDR3 DNA sequence: TGCGCCAGCAGAGAGGTGCGGGGTGCCACCGGGGAGCTGTTTTTT.

The chain is built from TRBV29-1 and TRBJ1-1; the D is unclear. The CDR3 covers 14 residues. V was cut by 3 bases and J by 4 bases, with 15 bases left in between. Germline-derived CDR1 and CDR2 are SQVTM and ANQGSEA. Here the CDR3 reads CSVELRASGTEAFF. For the CDR3, the DNA is TGCAGCGTTGAGTTGCGGGCTTCGGGCACTGAAGCTTTCTTT.